A single sample gave rise to the 29 T cell receptor beta chains below, sequenced in a study of beta chain features in type 1 diabetes. Findings and limits, study-wide: All four CD4+ subsets of Type 1 diabetes patients contained TCRB CDR3s that were moderately but significantly shorter.

Their target antigens are unknown. Expressed TCRB transcripts got sequenced, as all isolated RNA was reverse transcribed. The repertoire was sequenced with immunoSEQ multiplex PCR; TCRdb's copy has only in-frame clones and lacks some. This sample yields hundreds of thousands of clones, of which around an eighth are seen a single time; approximately 0.02% belongs to the top ten. The source material was naive CD4+ T cells from blood. Receptors were obtained from a man between 18 and 35 years old with type 1 diabetes.

On this clone: At one end, the junction sequence differs from germline, possibly due to a read error. V is TRBV7-8 and J is TRBJ2-3, with 7 positions matching TRBD1. CDR1 and CDR2 from the germline V gene are SGHVS and FQNEAQ. The CDR3 covers 15 residues. The CDR3 coding sequence is TGTGCCAGCACCTTAGGGGGCCCAAGCACAGATACGCAGTATTTT. The encoded protein is CASTLGGPSTDTQYF. Together with reference TRBV7-8 and TRBJ2-3, the CDR3 gives the full variable domain: GAGVSQSPRYKVAKRGQDVALRCDPISGHVSLFWYQQALGQGPEFLTYFQNEAQLDKSGLPSDRFFAERPEGSVSTLKIQRTQQEDSAVYLCASTLGGPSTDTQYFGPGTRLTVL.

This clone was observed a handful of times. This chain uses TRBV29-1 with TRBJ1-1, with D unresolved. CDR3 length equals 12 residues. Trimming took 5 bases from V and 4 from J, leaving 11 bases between them. Germline CDR1 reads SQVTM; CDR2 reads ANQGSEA. Here the CDR3 reads CSVFLVVTEAFF. CDR3 DNA: TGCAGCGTTTTTCTTGTGGTCACTGAAGCTTTCTTT.

The V gene is TRBV29-1, the J gene TRBJ2-7, with unresolved D. The CDR3 spans 12 residues. V was pared by 6 bases and J by 0 bases, with 9 bases between. Germline assignment: CDR1 SQVTM and CDR2 ANQGSEA. CDR3 sequence (DNA): TGCAGCGTAGAGGTACTCTCCTACGAGCAGTACTTC. Encoded protein: CSVEVLSYEQYF.

The rearrangement links TRBV25-1 to TRBJ2-7, with D tentatively TRBD1 or TRBD2 (5 bases each). The CDR3 extends over 15 amino acids. With 5 bases removed from V and 4 bases from J, the gap between germline ends came to 18 bases. Germline CDR1 MGHDK, CDR2 SYGVNS. The CDR3: CASSRGAGPIYEQYF. As DNA, the CDR3 is TGTGCCAGCAGTCGAGGGGCAGGTCCGATTTACGAGCAGTACTTC.

This chain joins TRBV10-3 and TRBJ2-3; 9 bases map to TRBD2. Germline trimming cut 8 bases from V and 5 bases from J; bases unmatched to any gene: 5. Per the germline V gene, CDR1 is ENHRY and CDR2 is SYGVKD. This CDR3 is built from 13 residues. The CDR3 DNA reads TGTGCCATCCTTAGCGGGGGTGGAGATACGCAGTATTTT. The encoded protein is CAILSGGGDTQYF.

This clone was seen a handful of times. The V call is TRBV10-3, the J call TRBJ2-1, with D hard to call. Germline values: CDR1 ENHRY, CDR2 SYGVKD. This CDR3 is 16 amino acids long. V lost 7 bases and J lost 1, with 17 bases in between. The CDR3, as DNA: TGTGCCATCAAGGTAAAGCTAAATTCGTCCTACAATGAGCAGTTCTTC. This codes for CAIKVKLNSSYNEQFF.

This chain uses TRBV5-1 with TRBJ2-1; D may correspond to TRBD1 or TRBD2 (7 bases each). The CDR3 has 14 amino acids. V lost 3 bases to trimming and J lost 10 bases, with 17 bases between them. Germline lookup yields CDR1 SGHRS and CDR2 YFSETQ. The CDR3 protein is CASSSGEGAREQFF. DNA for the CDR3: TGCGCCAGCAGCTCAGGGGAGGGGGCCCGGGAGCAGTTCTTC.

This chain uses TRBV19 with TRBJ1-1; D is unclear. The CDR3 contains 11 residues. CDR1 and CDR2 (germline): LNHDA, SQIVND (reference sequence). Trimming cost V 5 bases and J 5 bases, with 6 bases left between them. The CDR3 nucleotides are TGTGCCAGTAGTCCAGGAACTGAAGCTTTCTTT. Protein: CASSPGTEAFF.

This clone has just a few counts. For the CDR3, the DNA is TGTGCCAGCAGTTCCTCTGGTAGGGACACTGAAGCTTTCTTT. Residues: CASSSSGRDTEAFF. The rearrangement links TRBV6-5 to TRBJ1-1; D uncertain. V was shortened by 4 bases and J by 3 bases, with 12 bases between the two germline ends. Per the germline V gene, CDR1 is MNHEY and CDR2 is SVGAGI. CDR3 length equals 14 residues.

The chain combines TRBV7-9 with TRBJ1-2, with D perhaps TRBD1 (6 bases). The CDR3 has 16 amino acids. Looked up from germline, CDR1 is SEHNR and CDR2 is FQNEAQ (reference sequence). V dropped 0 bases and J dropped 2 bases, with 13 bases sitting between them. CDR3 in DNA: TGTGCCAGCAGCTTAGCGCTGGGGGGCGCGAACTATGGCTACACCTTC. This translates into CASSLALGGANYGYTF.

The rearrangement uses TRBV28 and TRBJ1-2; D unclear. Trimming removed 6 bases from V and 2 bases from J, with 16 bases in between. CDR3 length: 15 residues. Germline CDR1 reads MDHEN; CDR2 reads SYDVKM. The CDR3 DNA reads as TGTGCCAGCAGCTCCCTGTTATTCTCGAACTATGGCTACACCTTC. Its translation is CASSSLLFSNYGYTF.

The chain combines TRBV7-9 with TRBJ1-1; no clear D gene. Germline CDR1 reads SEHNR; CDR2 reads FQNEAQ (reference sequence). Trimming stripped 5 bases from V and 4 bases from J, with 14 bases between. This CDR3 contains 14 residues. As DNA, the CDR3 is TGTGCCAGCAGCCCTTCACTATATTCCACTGAAGCTTTCTTT. Translated, it gives CASSPSLYSTEAFF.

This rearrangement joins TRBV7-6 to TRBJ2-7; 10 bases are a match to TRBD1. The CDR3 runs 14 residues. V shed 5 bases and J 4 bases; nucleotides not matched to a gene: 5. Germline assignment: CDR1 SGHVS and CDR2 FNYEAQ. The CDR3 sequence: CASSPDRGYYEQYF. The CDR3 nucleotides are TGTGCCAGCAGCCCGGACAGGGGGTATTACGAGCAGTACTTC.

J is TRBJ1-6 and V is TRBV5-6; 7 bases fit TRBD1. CDR3 length equals 16 residues. J was trimmed by 7 bases and V by 2 bases; bases with no gene match: 9. Per germline, CDR1 SGHDT and CDR2 YYEEEE. The CDR3 is CASSFDREVWNSPLHF. CDR3 DNA: TGTGCCAGCAGCTTCGACAGGGAGGTTTGGAATTCACCCCTCCACTTT.

This clone was detected a few times. This chain uses TRBV28 with TRBJ1-2, with TRBD1 as a possible D gene (5 bases). Trimming took 6 bases from V and 4 from J, leaving 15 bases between them. CDR3 size: 14 residues. Germline CDR1 reads MDHEN; CDR2 reads SYDVKM. The CDR3 DNA sequence: TGTGCCAGCAGCACGGAGGGGCGGCCCTATGGCTACACCTTC. Translated: CASSTEGRPYGYTF.

The V gene is TRBV11-2, the J gene TRBJ2-1, with 10 positions matching TRBD1. Trimming removed 1 base from V and 4 bases from J; junction bases left unmatched: 7. Germline-derived CDR1 and CDR2 are SGHAT and FQNNGV. The CDR3 runs 17 residues. The CDR3 reads CASSLGDGQGVYNEQFF. For the CDR3, the DNA is TGTGCCAGCAGCTTAGGTGACGGACAGGGGGTGTACAATGAGCAGTTCTTC.

This chain uses TRBV6-5 with TRBJ2-3, with D maybe TRBD1 (5 bases). V dropped 5 bases and J dropped 2 bases, with 14 bases sitting between them. Germline values: CDR1 MNHEY, CDR2 SVGAGI. This CDR3 spans 15 amino acids. The CDR3 sequence: CASSRRGRDTDTQYF. CDR3 coding DNA: TGTGCCAGCAGTCGCCGTGGCAGGGACACAGATACGCAGTATTTT.

This chain links TRBV5-1 with TRBJ2-7, with 8 bases that match TRBD1. The V gene's germline CDR1 is SGHRS and CDR2 YFSETQ. This CDR3 region has 14 residues. The trim removed 1 base at V and 5 bases at J, leaving 5 bases unmatched. The CDR3 sequence: CASSLWTGQDEQYF. In DNA form, the CDR3 reads TGCGCCAGCAGCTTGTGGACAGGGCAGGACGAGCAGTACTTC.

The rearrangement links TRBV9 to TRBJ1-1; D gene uncertain. Trimming took off 4 bases at V and 0 bases at J, with 10 bases between the two ends. The CDR3 has 14 residues. CDR1 and CDR2 (germline): SGDLS, YYNGEE. In DNA form, the CDR3 reads TGTGCCAGCAGCATGGGAACTTTGAACACTGAAGCTTTCTTT. As protein: CASSMGTLNTEAFF.

This clone was found a few times. The rearrangement links TRBV30 to TRBJ2-1, with 8 bases lining up with TRBD1. V lost 3 bases and J lost 2; bases outside the gene matches: 3. The germline V gene encodes CDR1 GTSNPN and CDR2 SVGIG (reference sequence). The CDR3 has 14 amino acids. CDR3 bases: TGTGCCTGGAGCCAGACAGGGGCCTACAATGAGCAGTTCTTC. This translates into CAWSQTGAYNEQFF. The full variable domain, in which reference TRBV30 and TRBJ2-1 provide the parts outside the CDR3, is SQTIHQWPATLVQPVGSPLSLECTVEGTSNPNLYWYRQAAGRGLQLLFYSVGIGQISSEVPQNLSASRPQDRQFILSSKKLLLSDSGFYLCAWSQTGAYNEQFFGPGTRLTVL.

This chain links TRBV4-1 with TRBJ1-1; no firm D call. V lost 5 bases and J lost 1, with 11 bases in between. CDR3 length: 14 residues. CDR1 is MGHRA and CDR2 is YSYEKL in the germline V gene. In DNA form, the CDR3 reads TGCGCCAGCAGCAGTGTCAGGCGGAACACTGAAGCTTTCTTT. This sequence encodes CASSSVRRNTEAFF.

In its sample, this clone was seen a few times. The V call is TRBV7-2, the J call TRBJ2-7; D is unclear. Germline V lookup: CDR1 SGHTA, CDR2 FQGNSA. The CDR3 consists of 13 residues. The V gene lost 5 bases and the J gene lost 2 bases, with 10 bases spanning the gap. The CDR3 reads CASSKDEAYEQYF. In DNA, the CDR3 is TGTGCCAGCAGCAAGGACGAGGCCTACGAGCAGTACTTC.

The V gene is TRBV30, the J gene TRBJ1-1; D is ambiguous. The CDR3 is made up of 13 amino acids. Germline CDR1 reads GTSNPN; CDR2 reads SVGIG (reference sequence). Trimming shortened V by 0 bases and J by 8 bases, and 13 bases separated the two germline ends. The DNA of the CDR3 is TGTGCCTGGAGTGTAGTCGTCAGCCGGGAAGCTTTCTTT. It encodes CAWSVVVSREAFF.

The chain joins TRBV28 to TRBJ2-1, with D tentatively TRBD1 (6 bases). The CDR3 sequence is 15 residues long. The V end was cut by 8 bases, the J end by 15 bases, with 29 bases between. The germline gives CDR1 MDHEN, CDR2 SYDVKM. The CDR3 sequence is CASGGSGGSGIPRFF. CDR3 DNA: TGTGCCAGCGGGGGTTCTGGGGGCTCCGGTATACCGCGGTTCTTC. The entire variable domain, with the rest obtained from reference TRBV28 and TRBJ2-1, is as follows: DVKVTQSSRYLVKRTGEKVFLECVQDMDHENMFWYRQDPGLGLRLIYFSYDVKMKEKGDIPEGYSVSREKKERFSLILESASTNQTSMYLCASGGSGGSGIPRFFGPGTRLTVL.

This chain joins TRBV7-8 and TRBJ2-7; possibly TRBD1 for D (6 bases). Trimming stripped 5 bases from V and 2 bases from J, with 16 bases between. Germline CDR1 is SGHVS and CDR2 is FQNEAQ. The CDR3 runs to 15 residues. CDR3 region: CASSRTLQGTYEQYF. CDR3 DNA sequence: TGTGCCAGCAGCCGTACCCTACAGGGAACCTACGAGCAGTACTTC.

The chain has TRBV6-6 and TRBJ2-7; 7 positions agree with TRBD1. This CDR3 comprises 14 residues. The V and J ends lost 7 bases and 0 bases, in that order; junction bases with no gene match: 6. Per germline, CDR1 MNHNY and CDR2 SVGAGI (reference sequence). The CDR3 loop reads CASIPQGSSYEQYF. The CDR3 region has the DNA TGTGCCAGCATCCCACAGGGGAGCTCCTACGAGCAGTACTTC.

The V call is TRBV4-1, the J call TRBJ1-1, with TRBD1 as a possible D gene (6 bases). The germline V and J ends were trimmed by 1 base and 3 bases, with 12 bases remaining between them. In germline, CDR1 is MGHRA, CDR2 YSYEKL. The CDR3 runs to 15 residues. The CDR3 sequence is CASSQVGTSDTEAFF. The CDR3 bases are TGCGCCAGCAGCCAAGTCGGGACATCGGACACTGAAGCTTTCTTT.

This clone was observed a few times. V and J are TRBV6-1 and TRBJ1-4; 7 bases are a match to TRBD1. The germline V gene encodes CDR1 MNHNS and CDR2 SASEGT. V was clipped by 3 bases and J by 11 bases; unmatched bases: 6. The CDR3 is made up of 13 amino acids. CDR3 protein: CASSDLGGFKLFF. CDR3 nucleotide sequence: TGTGCCAGCAGTGATCTAGGGGGCTTTAAACTGTTTTTT.

This sequence joins TRBV28 and TRBJ2-7; D gene uncertain. CDR1 is MDHEN and CDR2 is SYDVKM in the germline V gene. V lost 1 base and J 2 bases, leaving 9 bases between the germline ends. This CDR3 region has 14 residues. The CDR3 reads CASSLYPAPYEQYF. CDR3 bases: TGTGCCAGCAGTTTATACCCAGCCCCCTACGAGCAGTACTTC.